The rows below give T cell receptor beta chains drawn from one sample of a study of blood T cells in healthy people across ages. TCRdb analysed the 5' RACE reads with MiXCR anew, one entry per CDR3 protein. The sample has 730,000 or so distinct CDR3 sequences, 40% to 50% seen once. Sequenced material: blood. These receptor sequences come from an older man in good health. Each CDR3 is given with its conserved first and last residue. The D gene is left open where the match is weak. Expanded clones get a size class; other rows say once, few or many, or leave the size out.

>-|TRBD1|TRBV4-3|TRBJ2-1
CASSHAGGGYNEQFF
TGCGCCAGCAGCCATGCAGGGGGCGGGTACAATGAGCAGTTCTTC
>few|-|TRBV7-9|TRBJ2-3
CASSAWLIRRTDTQYF
TGTGCCAGCAGCGCCTGGCTCATTAGGCGAACAGATACGCAGTATTTT
>few|-|TRBV28|TRBJ1-2
CASSFYRSGSYTF
TGTGCCAGCAGTTTTTACAGGTCTGGAAGCTACACCTTC
>-|-|TRBV10-1|TRBJ2-3
CASSESAGMGANTQYF
TGCGCCAGCAGTGAGTCGGCAGGGATGGGGGCGAATACGCAGTATTTT
>-|-|TRBV24-1|TRBJ2-7
CATSLLGYEQYF
TGTGCCACCAGTTTACTCGGCTACGAGCAGTACTTC
>-|TRBD2|TRBV4-2|TRBJ2-3
CASSHDISGSSTDTQYF
TGTGCCAGCAGCCACGATATAAGCGGGAGTAGCACAGATACGCAGTATTTT
>-|TRBD2|TRBV7-6|TRBJ2-7
CASSLIVAGTRDEQYF
TGTGCCAGCAGCTTAATAGTAGCGGGTACTAGGGACGAGCAGTACTTC
>medium-sized|-|TRBV6-5|TRBJ1-2
CASSYRTHNSYGYTF
TGTGCCAGCAGTTACCGGACACACAACTCCTATGGCTACACCTTC
>-|-|TRBV20-1|TRBJ1-2
CSARVRVKANYGYTF
TGCAGTGCTAGAGTCAGGGTGAAAGCTAACTATGGCTACACCTTC
>few|TRBD1|TRBV20-1|TRBJ2-7
CSASKPGTEPYEQYF
TGCAGTGCTAGTAAACCCGGGACAGAGCCCTACGAGCAGTACTTC
>many|-|TRBV6-2/TRBV6-3|TRBJ2-3
CASSYGSTSDTQYF
TGTGCCAGCAGTTACGGCTCGACTTCAGATACGCAGTATTTT